Shown below are 28 T cell receptor beta chains from a single sample sequenced in a study of CD8+ T cells in alopecia areata. Sorting of pooled cutaneous lymph node cells used CD4, CD8alpha, NKG2D, NKG2ACE and other markers. cDNA reverse transcribed from extracted RNA served as the sequencing template. The data were produced by immunoSEQ multiplex PCR, yet TCRdb's version contains in-frame clones alone and is incomplete. The record shows over 250,000 clones for this sample, with no singletons present. Sequenced sample: CD4+ T cells sorted from a lymph node. The receptor set was obtained from a C3H/HeJ mouse with alopecia areata. This strain's MHC haplotype is H2-k.

This clone appeared a few times. Germline and genes: mouse. The read ends 4 residues early relative to the CDR3; the germline J gene fills the gap. The chain joins TRBV19 to TRBJ2-7; 7 positions match TRBD1. The V gene's germline CDR1 is FNHDT and CDR2 SITEND (reference sequence). CDR3 size: 14 residues. This CDR3 reads CASSNRDRLYEQYF. Incomplete CDR3 DNA: TGTGCCAGCAGTAACCGGGACAGATTATAT.

Only a few counts were recorded for this clone. Mouse gene names and germline throughout. With the read ending 4 residues before the CDR3 end, the germline J gene is used to fill in that end. This chain links TRBV13-3 with TRBJ2-4; D perhaps matches TRBD1 (5 bases). The CDR3 extends over 13 amino acids. Germline V gene sequence: CDR1 NNHDY, CDR2 SYVADS. Trimming removed 5 bases from V and 2 bases from J, with 9 bases in between. The CDR3 bases that were read are TGTGCCAGCAGGAGGGGAGATCAAAAC. Encoded protein: CASRRGDQN. Given in full, the CDR3 is CASRRGDQNTLYF.

Concerning this clone itself: Gene labels here are mouse ones. The read is 4 residues too short to cover the CDR3 end, so that end is filled in from the germline J gene. Other nucleotide sequences in the sample specify the same CDR3. This sequence joins TRBV4 and TRBJ2-3, with TRBD1 as a possible D gene (7 bases). In germline, CDR1 is LGHDT, CDR2 YNNKQL (reference sequence). The CDR3 has 15 amino acids. V lost 4 bases, J lost 0 bases, and 11 bases lay in between. The sequenced part of the CDR3 DNA is TGTGCCAGCAGCTTACAGGGGACTAGTGCAGAA. Its protein product is CASSLQGTSAE. The full CDR3 sequence reads CASSLQGTSAETLYF.

This clone was detected only a few times. The germline and genes are mouse ones. With the read ending 4 residues before the CDR3 end, the germline J gene is used to fill in that end. V and J are TRBV5 and TRBJ2-5, with TRBD1 identical over 8 bases. This CDR3 is built from 15 residues. Germline values: CDR1 LGHNA, CDR2 YNLKQL (reference sequence). V lost 2 bases and J lost 3; bases outside the gene matches: 4. Incomplete CDR3 DNA: TGTGCCAGCAGCCAAAACCGGGACAGGCAAGAC. Protein: CASSQNRDRQD. The whole CDR3 protein is CASSQNRDRQDTQYF.

Note on this clone: Gene names refer to mouse genes. The CDR3 end lies 4 residues beyond the end of the read and is filled in from the germline J gene. The genes are TRBV1 and TRBJ2-7; 7 bases are a match to TRBD1. Germline assignment: CDR1 NSQYPW and CDR2 LRSPGD (reference sequence). V lost 4 bases, J lost 1 base, and 4 bases stayed unmatched. The CDR3 loop spans 14 amino acids. The CDR3 DNA, read in part, is TGCACCTGCAGTGGCCCGGGACAGTCCTAT. Translation: CTCSGPGQSY. The full CDR3 protein is CTCSGPGQSYEQYF.

This clone has more than one count but fewer than ten. Since a much larger clone is just one base distant, this may be a read error. Germline and genes: mouse. The read stops 4 residues short of the end of the CDR3; the missing end is completed from the germline J gene. The chain carries TRBV2 and TRBJ2-7, with a tentative D call TRBD2 (6 bases). This CDR3 has 12 residues. CDR1 is LGHNA, CDR2 YSYQKL, per germline. CDR3 sequence reads: CASSQLGYEQYF. The sequenced CDR3 bases are TGTGCCAGCAGCCAACTGGGGTAT.

Notes on this clone: Genes here carry mouse names. The sequenced part of the CDR3 DNA is TGTGCTAGCAGTAGAGATCCCACTGGGGGAGCT. As protein: CASSRDPTGGA. The whole CDR3 sequence reads CASSRDPTGGAEQFF. V is TRBV17 and J is TRBJ2-1; 8 nucleotides match TRBD2. The sequence runs out 4 residues before the end of the CDR3; the remainder is reconstructed from the germline J gene. CDR3 length equals 15 residues. The germline gives CDR1 MNHDT, CDR2 YYDKIL.

This clone was counted between two and nine times. Mouse gene names and germline throughout. The read finishes 4 residues shy of the CDR3 end, and the germline J gene is used to complete it. This chain uses TRBV5 with TRBJ2-1; 9 bases match TRBD2. CDR3 length: 15 amino acids. Germline CDR1 LGHNA, CDR2 YNLKQL (reference sequence). V was clipped by 1 base and J by 5 bases; unmatched bases: 3. CDR3 amino acids: CASSQGLGDHAEQFF. The covered CDR3 bases are TGTGCCAGCAGCCAAGGACTGGGGGACCATGCT.

This clone was recorded many times. The gene names here belong to mouse. The read comes to an end 4 residues before the CDR3 does, leaving the germline J gene to fill in the end. Other DNA sequences from this sample encode an identical CDR3 as well. The chain has TRBV13-1 and TRBJ2-3, with D possibly matching TRBD2 (6 bases). V was clipped by 3 bases and J by 1 base, with 6 bases between them. Germline values: CDR1 NSHNY, CDR2 SYGAGN. CDR3 length equals 13 residues. CDR3 sequence: CASSGGGAETLYF. The CDR3 bases that were read are TGTGCCAGCAGTGGGGGGGGTGCAGAA.

In the case of this clone: The genes and germline here are from mouse. Coverage ceases 4 residues before the CDR3 finishes, and the germline J gene fills in the end. This chain connects TRBV31 to TRBJ2-5; TRBD2 aligns across 9 bases. There are 14 residues in the CDR3. Germline V CDR1 and CDR2: GKSSPN, SITVG. The sequenced part of the CDR3 DNA is TGTGCCTGGAGTCTAGCACTGGGGGGTGAC. It codes for CAWSLALGGD. In full, the CDR3 reads CAWSLALGGDTQYF.

This clone came up a few times. The listed genes are named as in mouse. The read ends 4 residues shy of where the CDR3 ends; the end is completed using the germline J gene. This rearrangement joins TRBV14 to TRBJ2-5; 7 bases agree with TRBD1. The trim removed 3 bases at V and 2 bases at J, leaving 6 bases unmatched. CDR1 is SGHDT and CDR2 is FRDEAV in the germline V gene. This CDR3 comprises 15 residues. The CDR3 protein is CASSSTGEGQDTQYF. The sequenced CDR3 bases are TGTGCCAGCAGTTCCACAGGGGAGGGCCAAGAC.

The table lists this clone with a few counts. The listed genes are named as in mouse. The CDR3 extends 4 residues past the end of the read, so its final part is completed from the germline J gene. Other DNA sequences in the sample encode the same CDR3. The chain uses TRBV19 and TRBJ2-3; TRBD1 agrees at 7 bases. There are 15 residues in the CDR3. Trimming took 3 bases from V and 0 from J; bases not matched to a gene: 4. Germline V gene lookup returns CDR1 FNHDT and CDR2 SITEND (reference sequence). CDR3 DNA, as far as it was read: TGTGCCAGCAGTACGGACAGGAGTAGTGCAGAA. As protein: CASSTDRSSAE. The CDR3 as a whole reads CASSTDRSSAETLYF.

For this clone: Mouse names are used for the genes. Sequencing ends 4 residues short of the CDR3 end; the germline J gene provides the rest. The chain carries TRBV17 and TRBJ2-4; possible D gene TRBD2, 6 bases. CDR3 size: 16 residues. V was pared by 3 bases and J by 1 base, with 14 bases between. The V gene's germline CDR1 is MNHDT and CDR2 YYDKIL. The CDR3 loop is CASSSLGKGRQNTLYF. The DNA read from the CDR3 is TGTGCTAGCAGTAGTCTGGGGAAGGGACGTCAAAAC.

As regards this clone: Genes and germline come from the mouse. The read ends 4 residues shy of where the CDR3 ends; the end is completed using the germline J gene. The chain carries TRBV5 and TRBJ2-5; 11 nucleotides line up with TRBD2. The germline V gene has CDR1 LGHNA and CDR2 YNLKQL (reference sequence). There are 17 residues in the CDR3. Trimming at V came to 1 base and at J to 1 base, leaving 4 bases not matched to a gene. The CDR3 DNA, read in part, is TGTGCCAGCAGCCAAGCAGGGACTGGGGGTTACCAAGAC. Encoded protein: CASSQAGTGGYQD. In full, the CDR3 reads CASSQAGTGGYQDTQYF.

This clone was detected only a few times. Gene names denote mouse genes. The read falls 4 residues short of the CDR3 end, and the missing part is taken from the germline J gene. The identical CDR3 is also encoded by other nucleotide sequences in the sample. The rearrangement links TRBV31 to TRBJ2-3; D possibly corresponds to TRBD1 (7 bases). The CDR3 is made up of 12 amino acids. Germline CDR1 and CDR2: GKSSPN and SITVG. The ends were cut back, 4 bases at V and 3 bases at J, with 8 bases in the middle. Incomplete CDR3 DNA: TGTGCCTGGACAGGGGGGGCAGAA. Its translation is CAWTGGAE. The CDR3 in its entirety is CAWTGGAETLYF.

A note on this clone: The gene names given are mouse names. With the read ending 4 residues before the CDR3 end, the germline J gene is used to fill in that end. The chain combines TRBV13-1 with TRBJ2-1, with a weak D call TRBD2 (5 bases). Per germline, CDR1 NSHNY and CDR2 SYGAGN. The CDR3 length is 13 residues. CDR3 residues: CASSDAGFPEQFF. CDR3 DNA (partial): TGTGCCAGCAGTGATGCTGGGTTTCCT.

There are a few counts of this clone. Genes and germline are mouse. The read gets to within 4 residues of the CDR3 end, and the germline J gene fills in the rest. The chain carries TRBV19 and TRBJ2-3; 7 positions match TRBD1. The CDR3 runs to 16 residues. CDR1 and CDR2 from the germline V gene are FNHDT and SITEND (reference sequence). The V segment lost 1 base and the J segment 0 bases; nucleotides outside the gene matches: 5. The sequenced part of the CDR3 DNA is TGTGCCAGCAGTATATGGGACAGAAATAGTGCAGAA. Translated, it gives CASSIWDRNSAE. The whole CDR3 region reads CASSIWDRNSAETLYF.

For this clone: Genes and germline come from the mouse. The DNA ends 4 residues before the CDR3 does, and the rest of the CDR3 is filled in from the germline J gene. The V gene is TRBV13-3, the J gene TRBJ2-4, with D possibly being TRBD2 (6 bases). There are 13 residues in the CDR3. Germline CDR1 and CDR2: NNHDY and SYVADS. The sequenced part of the CDR3 DNA is TGTGCCAGCAGTGATTTTGGGGGAAAC. This encodes CASSDFGGN. From start to end, the CDR3 is CASSDFGGNTLYF.

Note on this clone: Mouse gene names apply. The read falls 4 residues short of the CDR3 end, and the missing part is taken from the germline J gene. The sample contains more than one DNA sequence encoding this CDR3. This chain uses TRBV1 with TRBJ2-1; TRBD1 might be the D (5 bases). CDR1 NSQYPW and CDR2 LRSPGD come from the germline V gene (reference sequence). V was shortened by 1 base and J by 1 base, with 8 bases between the two germline ends. CDR3 length: 15 residues. CDR3: CTCSAGQTNYAEQFF. The sequenced part of the CDR3 DNA is TGCACCTGCAGTGCAGGACAGACAAACTATGCT.

On this clone: Genes and germline come from the mouse. The read finishes 4 residues shy of the CDR3 end, and the germline J gene is used to complete it. The sample holds other DNA sequences that translate to the same CDR3. The gene calls are TRBV31 and TRBJ2-1; 10 nucleotides align to TRBD1. CDR3 length equals 14 residues. The junction had 1 base not matched to a gene; V was cut back by 1 base and J by 4 bases. The germline gives CDR1 GKSSPN, CDR2 SITVG. The CDR3 protein is CAWSPGQGYAEQFF. The CDR3 DNA, read in part, is TGTGCCTGGAGTCCGGGACAGGGGTATGCT.

This clone was observed a few times. Each gene name is a mouse one. The read falls 4 residues short of the CDR3 end, and the missing part is taken from the germline J gene. The chain links TRBV1 to TRBJ2-1; 10 nucleotides align to TRBD2. Per the germline V gene, CDR1 is NSQYPW and CDR2 is LRSPGD (reference sequence). CDR3 size: 14 residues. CDR3 in amino acids: CTCTLGGREAEQFF. The sequenced CDR3 bases are TGCACCTGCACCCTGGGGGGGCGGGAGGCT.

This clone was found a few times. Gene names are the mouse ones. The CDR3 is cut off 4 residues early in the read; its end comes from the germline J gene. Other DNA sequences of this sample code for an identical CDR3. The chain joins TRBV1 to TRBJ1-2; 8 nucleotides line up with TRBD1. This CDR3 region has 15 residues. V gave up 0 bases and J gave up 2 bases; unmatched junction bases: 2. CDR1 is NSQYPW, CDR2 LRSPGD, per germline (reference sequence). The sequenced CDR3 bases are TGCACCTGCAGTGCAGATCGGACAGGGAACTCC. It translates to CTCSADRTGNS. The whole CDR3 protein reads CTCSADRTGNSDYTF.

About this clone itself: Genes and germline come from the mouse. The read is 4 residues too short to cover the CDR3 end, so that end is filled in from the germline J gene. The V and J genes are TRBV13-3 and TRBJ2-1; D not certain. Germline V gene lookup returns CDR1 NNHDY and CDR2 SYVADS. The CDR3 runs 13 residues. Between the trimmed V and J ends, which lost 0 bases and 4 bases, there was a span of 5 bases. The CDR3 sequence: CASSDDKYAEQFF. CDR3 DNA, as far as it was read: TGTGCCAGCAGTGATGACAAATATGCT.

This clone appeared a few times. Gene names refer to mouse genes. The read gets to within 3 residues of the CDR3 end, and the germline J gene fills in the rest. Other DNA sequences in this specimen translate into the identical CDR3. V and J are TRBV31 and TRBJ1-6; no clear D gene. TRBJ1-6 is an ORF; its function is uncertain. V lost 1 base and J 4 bases, leaving 2 bases between the germline ends. This CDR3 contains 12 residues. CDR1 and CDR2 from the germline V gene are GKSSPN and SITVG. The sequenced part of the CDR3 DNA is TGTGCCTGGAGTCCATATAATTCGCCC. Its protein is CAWSPYNSP. The whole CDR3 sequence is CAWSPYNSPLYF.

Regarding this clone: Mouse gene names and germline throughout. Coverage ceases 4 residues before the CDR3 finishes, and the germline J gene fills in the end. The V gene is TRBV13-1, the J gene TRBJ2-5, with D unclear. Trimming took 6 bases from V and 3 from J, leaving 5 bases between them. This CDR3 comprises 11 residues. Looked up from germline, CDR1 is NSHNY and CDR2 is SYGAGN. The part of the CDR3 DNA that was read is TGTGCCAGCAAGTTTCAAGAC. Translating gives CASKFQD. The CDR3 in full is CASKFQDTQYF.

There are a few counts of this clone. The genes are named according to mouse. The read falls 4 residues short of the CDR3 end, and the missing part is taken from the germline J gene. The genes are TRBV13-1 and TRBJ1-1, with 10 bases identical to TRBD1. The V gene end was trimmed by 6 bases and the J gene end by 3 bases; junction bases not matched to a gene: 5. Germline V gene sequence: CDR1 NSHNY, CDR2 SYGAGN. This CDR3 spans 14 amino acids. The CDR3 DNA, read in part, is TGTGCCAGCAAAAGACAGGGGGCGGACACA. It is translated as CASKRQGADT. The full CDR3 is CASKRQGADTEVFF.

This clone was counted ten times or more. Gene names are the mouse ones. The read falls 4 residues short of the CDR3 end, and the missing part is taken from the germline J gene. Additional DNA sequences in this sample encode the identical CDR3. The rearrangement links TRBV14 to TRBJ2-1, with 9 nucleotides matching TRBD2. CDR1 SGHDT and CDR2 FRDEAV come from the germline V gene. The CDR3 has 13 amino acids. The J segment lost 6 bases and the V segment lost 2 bases, leaving 0 bases of the junction unmatched. The CDR3 spells CASSLTGGAEQFF. Partial CDR3 DNA: TGTGCCAGCAGTTTGACTGGGGGTGCT.

With regard to this clone: Gene names refer to mouse genes. The read terminates 3 residues ahead of where the CDR3 ends, so the germline J gene completes it. V is TRBV13-1 and J is TRBJ1-6; 9 bases map to TRBD1. TRBJ1-6 is assigned to the ORF class and has an uncertain function. V lost 2 bases and J lost 11; bases outside the gene matches: 2. The CDR3 length is 13 residues. Germline V gene data show CDR1 as NSHNY and CDR2 as SYGAGN. Partial CDR3 DNA: TGTGCCAGCAGTGAACAGGGGGCTGCGCCC. Residues: CASSEQGAAP. From start to end, the CDR3 is CASSEQGAAPLYF.